What follows are 26 T cell receptor beta chains derived from one specimen sequenced in a study of shared clonotypes between healthy human individuals (dated by TCRdb to the early 2020s). The library was obtained by the immunoSEQ multiplex PCR assay. TCRdb stores this immuneACCESS table with in-frame sequences only. Part of the clones is absent; in the studies checked, under half of the shortfall reflects unresolved V genes, and no reason is known for the rest. Across this sample there are 2 million to 2.5 million clones, with 90% to 97% seen only once. The top ten clones comprise roughly 0.13% of the sample. Material for sequencing was naive CD4+ T cells sorted from blood. Sample cell subset or site, as interpreted from the label and publication: CD45RA+ positively selected. These receptors were collected from a man aged 18 to 29 in good health.

The rearrangement uses TRBV18 and TRBJ1-5; D is perhaps TRBD1 (6 bases). CDR1 and CDR2 from the germline V gene are KGHSH and LQKENI. Trimming took off 3 bases at V and 7 bases at J, with 10 bases between the two ends. This CDR3 has 13 amino acids. CDR3 loop: CASSPRQDQPQHF. Written as DNA, the CDR3 is TGTGCCAGCTCACCCAGACAGGACCAGCCCCAGCATTTT.

The gene calls are TRBV7-4 and TRBJ2-5; 13 bases match TRBD2. The trim removed 5 bases at V and 1 base at J, leaving 4 bases unmatched. The V gene's germline CDR1 is SGHVT and CDR2 SQSDAQ. The CDR3 is 16 residues long. The CDR3 reads CASSPGLAGAQETQYF. Here the CDR3 DNA reads TGTGCCAGCAGCCCCGGACTAGCGGGGGCCCAAGAGACCCAGTACTTC.

V gene TRBV7-9 combines with J gene TRBJ2-2; D is possibly TRBD1 (5 bases). Trimming shortened V by 2 bases and J by 8 bases, and 12 bases separated the two germline ends. The germline CDR1 and CDR2 sequences are SEHNR and FQNEAQ (reference sequence). The CDR3 runs to 14 residues. In DNA, the CDR3 is TGTGCCAGCAGCTTAACCAGGGAAGGGGGGGAGCTGTTTTTT. This gives the protein CASSLTREGGELFF.

The chain couples TRBV6-5 to TRBJ1-1; a weak D match, TRBD1 (5 bases). V dropped 5 bases and J dropped 4 bases, with 14 bases sitting between them. Germline CDR1 and CDR2: MNHEY and SVGAGI. The CDR3 length is 14 residues. The CDR3 reads CASSRREAGTEAFF. CDR3 coding DNA: TGTGCCAGCAGTCGCAGGGAGGCGGGCACTGAAGCTTTCTTT.

The V call is TRBV4-2, the J call TRBJ1-5, with a weak D call TRBD1 (6 bases). V was shortened by 0 bases and J by 2 bases, with 11 bases between the two germline ends. Germline CDR1 LGHNA, CDR2 YNFKEQ. The CDR3 is 16 amino acids. CDR3 region: CASSQDSAGGNQPQHF. The CDR3 DNA follows: TGTGCCAGCAGCCAAGATTCGGCAGGGGGCAATCAGCCCCAGCATTTT.

Comments on this clone: Other DNA sequences from this sample encode an identical CDR3 as well. CDR3 region: CASSIVVGETQYF. The CDR3 coding sequence is TGTGCCAGTAGTATCGTTGTCGGAGAGACCCAGTACTTC. This sequence joins TRBV19 and TRBJ2-5; D is unresolved. Germline CDR1 is LNHDA and CDR2 is SQIVND (reference sequence). The CDR3 runs to 13 residues. Trimming removed 3 bases at V and 4 bases at J, with 9 bases between.

This clone was seen only once. This chain connects TRBV7-9 to TRBJ1-5; D may be TRBD1 (5 bases). Per the germline V gene, CDR1 is SEHNR and CDR2 is FQNEAQ (reference sequence). The CDR3 is made up of 17 amino acids. V was cut by 5 bases and J by 2 bases, with 19 bases left in between. CDR3 coding DNA: TGTGCCAGCAGCCCAATGGGGGGAGGGGAGGGCAATCAGCCCCAGCATTTT. It codes for CASSPMGGGEGNQPQHF.

V usage is TRBV18 and J usage is TRBJ1-1, with D possibly TRBD1 on 6 matching bases. Trimming took 3 bases from V and 5 from J, leaving 10 bases between them. The CDR3 runs 13 residues. Germline CDR1 and CDR2: KGHSH and LQKENI. CDR3 nucleotide sequence: TGTGCCAGCTCACCCAAGGGGGAAACTGAAGCTTTCTTT. This encodes CASSPKGETEAFF.

For the CDR3, the DNA is TGTGCCAGCAGTTACTTATCCGGGACAGGGGTACACGAGCAGTACTTC. It translates to CASSYLSGTGVHEQYF. The gene calls are TRBV6-5 and TRBJ2-7; 10 nucleotides align to TRBD1. The CDR3 has 16 amino acids. The V segment lost 1 base and the J segment 5 bases; nucleotides outside the gene matches: 8. In germline, CDR1 is MNHEY, CDR2 SVGAGI.

The chain couples TRBV5-1 to TRBJ2-3, with D uncertain. The CDR3 runs 14 residues. Germline V gene lookup returns CDR1 SGHRS and CDR2 YFSETQ. V shed 4 bases and J shed 5 bases, with 14 bases lying between them. CDR3 loop: CASSPGVLKDTQYF. The CDR3 DNA is TGCGCCAGCAGCCCGGGTGTCCTTAAAGATACGCAGTATTTT.

With respect to this clone: This same CDR3 is encoded by further DNA sequences in the sample. V is TRBV5-1 and J is TRBJ2-3; 9 bases align to TRBD1. The CDR3 contains 15 residues. CDR1 SGHRS and CDR2 YFSETQ come from the germline V gene. V gave up 4 bases and J gave up 1 base; unmatched junction bases: 4. In nucleotides, the CDR3 is TGCGCCAGCAGCCTTAGGACAGGGGGCACAGATACGCAGTATTTT. This sequence encodes CASSLRTGGTDTQYF. The whole variable domain, filled in from reference TRBV5-1 and TRBJ2-3, reads KAGVTQTPRYLIKTRGQQVTLSCSPISGHRSVSWYQQTPGQGLQFLFEYFSETQRNKGNFPGRFSGRQFSNSRSEMNVSTLELGDSALYLCASSLRTGGTDTQYFGPGTRLTVL.

The V call is TRBV7-6, the J call TRBJ2-1; 7 bases fit TRBD1. V gave up 5 bases and J gave up 6 bases; unmatched junction bases: 10. The CDR3 contains 15 residues. The V gene's germline CDR1 is SGHVS and CDR2 FNYEAQ. CDR3 region: CASSMGQLSANEQFF. CDR3 nucleotide sequence: TGTGCCAGCAGCATGGGACAGTTATCGGCCAATGAGCAGTTCTTC. The whole variable domain, filled in from reference TRBV7-6 and TRBJ2-1, reads GAGVSQSPRYKVTKRGQDVALRCDPISGHVSLYWYRQALGQGPEFLTYFNYEAQQDKSGLPNDRFSAERPEGSISTLTIQRTEQRDSAMYRCASSMGQLSANEQFFGPGTRLTVL.

This clone was found once. The chain uses TRBV10-3 and TRBJ2-3; D not resolved. The CDR3 is 14 amino acids. V was clipped by 3 bases and J by 4 bases, with 11 bases between them. Germline V lookup: CDR1 ENHRY, CDR2 SYGVKD. The CDR3 DNA sequence: TGTGCCATCAGTGATCCTACCTTAGCAGATACGCAGTATTTT. As protein: CAISDPTLADTQYF.

The CDR3 nucleotides read TGCGCCAGCAGCCAAGAAAGAGGGGGCTACGAGCAGTACTTC. Its translation: CASSQERGGYEQYF. This chain connects TRBV4-3 to TRBJ2-7; tentatively, D is TRBD1 (6 bases). Germline CDR1 LGHNA, CDR2 YSLEER. The CDR3 loop spans 14 amino acids. The V and J ends lost 0 bases and 3 bases respectively, with 9 bases between them.

This rearrangement joins TRBV21-1 to TRBJ2-7; the table assigns TRBD2, which was not confirmed against the DNA. TRBV21-1 is tagged as a pseudogene. The CDR3 extends over 12 amino acids. The CDR3 DNA reads TGTGCCAGCAGCAAAGGAGGGCCCGAGCAGTACTTC. It encodes CASSKGGPEQYF.

The chain combines TRBV7-2 with TRBJ1-5, with D possibly TRBD1 on 5 matching bases. V lost 1 base and J 1 base, leaving 14 bases between the germline ends. The CDR3 runs to 17 residues. Germline lookup yields CDR1 SGHTA and CDR2 FQGNSA. CDR3 protein: CASSLVGGTLSNQPQHF. The CDR3 DNA sequence: TGTGCCAGCAGCTTAGTTGGAGGGACCTTGAGCAATCAGCCCCAGCATTTT.

The V and J genes are TRBV30 and TRBJ1-6; D is undetermined. With 0 bases removed from V and 0 bases from J, the gap between germline ends came to 6 bases. In germline, CDR1 is GTSNPN, CDR2 SVGIG (reference sequence). This CDR3 is 15 amino acids long. The CDR3 DNA reads as TGTGCCTGGAGTGTGAGTGGCTCCTATAATTCACCCCTCCACTTT. Its translation: CAWSVSGSYNSPLHF.

The V gene is TRBV5-6, the J gene TRBJ2-4; D might be TRBD1 (5 bases). V was clipped by 4 bases and J by 0 bases, with 14 bases between them. The CDR3 totals 16 residues. Germline lookup yields CDR1 SGHDT and CDR2 YYEEEE. In DNA form, the CDR3 reads TGTGCCAGCAGCCTGGACACCTTACTAGCCAAAAACATTCAGTACTTC. This codes for CASSLDTLLAKNIQYF.

The V call is TRBV18, the J call TRBJ2-5; no definite D call. The CDR3 is made up of 11 amino acids. V lost 4 bases and J lost 4, with 4 bases in between. The germline V gene encodes CDR1 KGHSH and CDR2 LQKENI. CDR3 DNA: TGTGCCAGCTCACGGGCAGAGACCCAGTACTTC. This encodes CASSRAETQYF.

The CDR3 region has the DNA TGTGCCAGCAGTATAACCGGGACTAGCGGATACAATGAGCAGTTCTTC. Its translation is CASSITGTSGYNEQFF. The genes are TRBV7-2 and TRBJ2-1; 11 bases agree with TRBD2. The CDR3 runs 16 residues. Germline V gene data show CDR1 as SGHTA and CDR2 as FQGNSA. V was pared by 6 bases and J by 4 bases, with 8 bases of the junction left unmatched.

The chain is built from TRBV5-8 and TRBJ1-1; D gene uncertain. CDR1 and CDR2 from the germline V gene are SGHTS and YDEGEE. V lost 0 bases and J lost 5, with 11 bases in between. The CDR3 covers 14 residues. The chain's CDR3 is CASSLASLGTEAFF. CDR3 in DNA: TGTGCCAGCAGCTTGGCCAGCCTGGGGACTGAAGCTTTCTTT.

V is TRBV6-5 and J is TRBJ2-3, with TRBD2 identical over 11 bases. The CDR3 consists of 15 residues. The V and J ends lost 8 bases and 4 bases, in that order; junction bases with no gene match: 8. In germline, CDR1 is MNHEY, CDR2 SVGAGI. DNA for the CDR3: TGTGCCAGCCGACTGACACTAGCGGGGGCAGATACGCAGTATTTT. It is translated as CASRLTLAGADTQYF.

CDR3 DNA sequence: TGTGCCATCAGGGACTCCAACTACGAGCAGTACTTC. Its protein is CAIRDSNYEQYF. The rearrangement links TRBV10-3 to TRBJ2-7, with D possibly matching TRBD2 (5 bases). This CDR3 comprises 12 residues. V dropped 6 bases and J dropped 3 bases, with 9 bases sitting between them. Germline V gene data show CDR1 as ENHRY and CDR2 as SYGVKD.

CDR3 DNA: TGTGCCAGCAGAGTAACAGGGGATCACACTGAAGCTTTCTTT. The encoded protein is CASRVTGDHTEAFF. The V and J genes are TRBV2 and TRBJ1-1; TRBD1 agrees at 7 bases. The CDR3 sequence is 14 residues long. Germline CDR1 is SNHLY and CDR2 is FYNNEI. J gave up 3 bases and V 6 bases, and 7 bases lay outside the gene matches.

V and J are TRBV7-2 and TRBJ2-3, with 10 bases matching TRBD2. Germline V gene lookup returns CDR1 SGHTA and CDR2 FQGNSA. V dropped 5 bases and J dropped 3; count of bases not matched to a gene: 11. The CDR3 contains 17 residues. CDR3 sequence (DNA): TGTGCCAGCAGCACACCTGGACTAGCGGTCAGGACAGATACGCAGTATTTT. Translation gives CASSTPGLAVRTDTQYF.

The CDR3 DNA is TGTGCCAGCAGTTCACCTGGGGGGGGGACTGAAGCTTTCTTT. Translated, it gives CASSSPGGGTEAFF. This chain joins TRBV6-1 and TRBJ1-1; maybe TRBD1 (5 bases). This CDR3 comprises 14 residues. V lost 5 bases, J lost 5 bases, and 15 bases lay in between. Germline V gene data show CDR1 as MNHNS and CDR2 as SASEGT.